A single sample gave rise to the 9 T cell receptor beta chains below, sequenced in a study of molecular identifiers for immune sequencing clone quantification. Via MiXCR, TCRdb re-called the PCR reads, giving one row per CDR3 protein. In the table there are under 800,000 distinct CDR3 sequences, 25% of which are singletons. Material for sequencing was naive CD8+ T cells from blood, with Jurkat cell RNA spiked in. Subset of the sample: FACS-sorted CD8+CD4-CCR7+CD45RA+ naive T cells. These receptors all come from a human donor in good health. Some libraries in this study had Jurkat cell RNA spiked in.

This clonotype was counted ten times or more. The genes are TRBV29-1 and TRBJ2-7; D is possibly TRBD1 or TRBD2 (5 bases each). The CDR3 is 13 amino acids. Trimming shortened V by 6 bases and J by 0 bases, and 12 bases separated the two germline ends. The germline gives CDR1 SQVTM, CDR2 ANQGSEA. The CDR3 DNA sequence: TGCAGCGTCGGGACCCGGAGCTCCTACGAGCAGTACTTC. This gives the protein CSVGTRSSYEQYF.

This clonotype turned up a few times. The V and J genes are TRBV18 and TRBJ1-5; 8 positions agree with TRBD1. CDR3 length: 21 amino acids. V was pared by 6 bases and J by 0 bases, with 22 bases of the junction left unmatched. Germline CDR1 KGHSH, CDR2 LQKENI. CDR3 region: CASSPLPSGQDETDSNQPQHF. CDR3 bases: TGTGCCAGCTCCCCTTTGCCTTCGGGACAGGACGAAACCGATAGCAATCAGCCCCAGCATTTT.

CDR3 residues: CASSSGGMDAGNTIYF. The CDR3 nucleotides read TGTGCCAGCAGCTCGGGGGGAATGGATGCTGGAAACACCATATATTTT. The chain uses TRBV7-6 and TRBJ1-3; tentative D call: TRBD1 (5 bases). Looked up from germline, CDR1 is SGHVS and CDR2 is FNYEAQ. Trimming removed 4 bases at V and 2 bases at J, with 15 bases between. The CDR3 sequence is 16 residues long.

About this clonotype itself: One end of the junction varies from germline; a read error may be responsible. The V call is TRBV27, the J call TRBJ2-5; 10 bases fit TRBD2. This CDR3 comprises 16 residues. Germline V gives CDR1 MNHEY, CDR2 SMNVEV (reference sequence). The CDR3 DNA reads TGTGCCAGCTATCCCTTTGGACTAGCGGTCAAAGAGGCCCAGTACTTC. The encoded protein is CASYPFGLAVKEAQYF.

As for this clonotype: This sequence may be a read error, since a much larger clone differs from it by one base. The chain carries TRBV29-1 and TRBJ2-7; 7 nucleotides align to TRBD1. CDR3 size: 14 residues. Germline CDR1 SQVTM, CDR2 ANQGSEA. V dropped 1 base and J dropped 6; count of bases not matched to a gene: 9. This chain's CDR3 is CSVEVQTGFGEQYF. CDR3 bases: TGCAGCGTTGAAGTTCAGACAGGGTTCGGCGAGCAGTACTTC.

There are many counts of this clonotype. The CDR3 DNA reads TGTGCCAGCAGTTGGGGAGGGGGGTATGGCTACACCTTC. This encodes CASSWGGGYGYTF. V gene TRBV27 combines with J gene TRBJ1-2, with D maybe TRBD1 (6 bases). V gave up 4 bases and J gave up 5 bases, with 11 bases separating them. The CDR3 contains 13 residues. CDR1 is MNHEY, CDR2 SMNVEV, per germline (reference sequence).

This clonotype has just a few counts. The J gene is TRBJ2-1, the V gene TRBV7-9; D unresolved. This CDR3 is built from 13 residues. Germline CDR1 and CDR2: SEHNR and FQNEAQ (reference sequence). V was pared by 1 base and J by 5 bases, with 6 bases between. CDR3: CASSLVNHNEQFF. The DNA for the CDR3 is TGTGCCAGCAGCTTAGTGAACCACAATGAGCAGTTCTTC. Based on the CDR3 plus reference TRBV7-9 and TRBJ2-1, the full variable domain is DTGVSQNPRHKITKRGQNVTFRCDPISEHNRLYWYRQTLGQGPEFLTYFQNEAQLEKSRLLSDRFSAERPKGSFSTLEIQRTEQGDSAMYLCASSLVNHNEQFFGPGTRLTVL.

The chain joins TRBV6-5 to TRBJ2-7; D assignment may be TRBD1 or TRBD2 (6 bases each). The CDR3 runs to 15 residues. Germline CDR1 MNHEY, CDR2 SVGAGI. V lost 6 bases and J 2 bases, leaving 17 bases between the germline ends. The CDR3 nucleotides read TGTGCCAGCAGCCCGGGGGCGGGATATCCCTACGAGCAGTACTTC. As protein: CASSPGAGYPYEQYF.

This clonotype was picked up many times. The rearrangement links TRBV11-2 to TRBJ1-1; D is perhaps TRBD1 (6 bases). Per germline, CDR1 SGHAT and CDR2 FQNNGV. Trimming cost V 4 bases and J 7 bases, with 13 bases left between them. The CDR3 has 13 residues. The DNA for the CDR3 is TGTGCCAGCAGCTCAGGACAGACGAATGAAGCTTTCTTT. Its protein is CASSSGQTNEAFF. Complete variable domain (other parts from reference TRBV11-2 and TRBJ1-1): EAGVAQSPRYKIIEKRQSVAFWCNPISGHATLYWYQQILGQGPKLLIQFQNNGVVDDSQLPKDRFSAERLKGVDSTLKIQPAKLEDSAVYLCASSSGQTNEAFFGQGTRLTVV.